This TCR beta chain was profiled in a study of blood T cell repertoires in COVID-19 (dated by TCRdb to the early 2020s). Regarding the study in general: Samples covering the acute and convalescent phases of COVID-19 were provided by collaborators in the United States, Italy and Spain. Samples came from the ongoing ImmuneRACE study (first 160 participants) plus 1,254 subjects from 6 global collaborators. The repertoires were released in a freely available public database intended as a resource for research on the immune response to SARS-CoV-2. Deeply sampled blood TCRbeta repertoires from subjects exposed to, actively infected with, or recovered from COVID-19 were included in the dataset. The prospective study material was composed of cDNA or gDNA derived from T cells, B-cell-depleted T cells, or PBMCs. Nearly every sample came with metadata listing a de-identified subject ID, COVID-19 status, age in years and sex. HLA class I and class II types, where available, came from metadata supplied by the sample provider rather than from assay-based typing.

In the prospective study, participants were roughly 18 to 89 years old, resided in fewer than 25 geographic areas of the United States, and were enrolled through a virtual design. To assign participants to cohorts, the prospective study relied on clinical history that participants themselves reported in a screening survey and a study questionnaire. Recovered participants in ImmuneRACE Cohort 3 were defined as having two consecutive negative NP/OP PCR tests, clearance from a healthcare professional, or resolution of symptoms. In the prospective study, whole blood, serum and a nasopharyngeal or oropharyngeal swab were collected from each participant by mobile phlebotomists. Prospective study participants could optionally give additional blood draws and questionnaires over a 2-month period. Before DNA extraction, prospective study blood samples were shipped either frozen or at room temperature. V sheds 2 bases and J sheds 0 bases, leaving 14 bases between their ends. In the germline V gene, CDR1 corresponds to MNHEY and CDR2 to SVGEGT. Inclusive of the bounding cysteine and phenylalanine, the CDR3 is 18 residues long. The kept DNA is CDR3 alone, 54 bases in frame from the first base.

The immunoSEQ Assay, a bias-controlled multiplex PCR, was used to amplify TCRbeta CDR3 regions from genomic DNA. The study's own analysis went as follows. Within the assay, amplification of reference gene primers was used to estimate how many nucleated cells each sample contained. To quantify the absolute abundance of each unique TCRbeta CDR3 rearrangement, sequence reads were collapsed and filtered. Productive Simpson clonality was computed per sample as the square root of Simpson's diversity index over productive rearrangements. Here the immuneACCESS table is served through TCRdb, limited to in-frame sequences with V and J called. Missing clones are a known gap in these copies; in checked studies unresolved V genes cover under half, and the rest lacks a known reason. That table supplies the V and J calls and clone size; D and trimming were determined from the DNA. In this sample the table shows some 320,000 clones, approximately 87% of which occur a single time. The ten top clones hold 5.3% of the sample.

What the research found in general, with its limitations: Clinical and demographic metadata were provided uncurated, with the amount varying by source and participant.

Comments on this clone: Its antigen target is currently unknown. No base qualities exist here, and no much larger clone lies one base off it.

The receptor's source is a woman aged 25 to 39 who had recovered from COVID-19. In this chain, TRBV6-2 or TRBV6-3 is recombined with TRBJ1-6; a tentative D call is TRBD1 (5 bases match). The sequenced sample consisted of PBMCs or T cells enriched from blood (not recorded which). CDR3 loop: CASSYEAGQSSYNSPLHF. The DNA sequence follows: TGTGCCAGCAGTTACGAGGCAGGGCAAAGCTCCTATAATTCACCCCTCCACTTT.